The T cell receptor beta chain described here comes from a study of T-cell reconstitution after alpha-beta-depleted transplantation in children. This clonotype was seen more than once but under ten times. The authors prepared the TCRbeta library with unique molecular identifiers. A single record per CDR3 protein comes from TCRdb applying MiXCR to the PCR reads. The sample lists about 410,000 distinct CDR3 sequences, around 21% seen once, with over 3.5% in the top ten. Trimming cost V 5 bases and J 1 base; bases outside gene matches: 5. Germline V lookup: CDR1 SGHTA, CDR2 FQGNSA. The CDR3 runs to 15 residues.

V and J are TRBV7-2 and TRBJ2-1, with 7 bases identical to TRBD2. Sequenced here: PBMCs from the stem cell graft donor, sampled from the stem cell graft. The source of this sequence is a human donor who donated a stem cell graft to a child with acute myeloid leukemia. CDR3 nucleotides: TGTGCCAGCAGCCAATCTAGCGGTTCCTACAATGAGCAGTTCTTC. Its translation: CASSQSSGSYNEQFF.